This entry is about one T cell receptor beta chain. The antigen is unknown. The entry originates in a study of human T cells and chemical hapten exposure. Regarding the study as a whole: TCRs above 1 in 1000 frequency stayed constant with DPC sensitization.

Individual cDNA molecules (in the library) carried attached unique molecular identifiers. MiXCR, applied by TCRdb to the RACE reads, yields one record per CDR3 protein. This sample has about 380,000 distinct CDR3 sequences; 5% to 6.5% occur once, and the top ten carry 2% to 3%. CDR1 and CDR2 (germline): SEHNR, FQNEAQ (reference sequence). This CDR3 spans 16 amino acids. V shed 5 bases, J shed 7 bases, and the junction held 13 bases outside the gene matches. This sample's time point: pre-sensitization, week 0. Documented treatment: therapeutic diphenylcyclopropenone sensitization with weekly scalp DPC. Donors were 18 to 70-year-old alopecia patients suitable for DPC.

Sequenced material: whole blood, taken in connection with sensitization to the hapten diphenylcyclopropenone (DPC). This chain uses TRBV7-9 with TRBJ2-1; 8 positions agree with TRBD2. This receptor was taken from a woman aged 50 to 60 with alopecia areata. Some clones in this sample may be carry-over from other donors' samples. CDR3 DNA sequence: TGTGCCAGCAGCCCTCCAGGCGGGAGGCCAGGAAATGAGCAGTTCTTC. It encodes CASSPPGGRPGNEQFF.